Below, 9 T cell receptor beta chains from the same sample are listed, as sequenced in a study of blood T cell repertoires in COVID-19. Generated by immunoSEQ multiplex PCR, the TCRdb table keeps only in-frame clones and is missing some. In the table there are about 250,000 clones, more than 70% of which are singletons. Sequenced: peripheral blood. These receptors originate from a woman older than 75 with COVID-19, enrolled during active disease.

V usage is TRBV5-6 and J usage is TRBJ2-2, with D maybe TRBD1 (7 bases). Germline CDR1 and CDR2: SGHDT and YYEEEE. The CDR3 consists of 16 residues. V lost 1 base, J lost 1 base, and 11 bases lay in between. CDR3 amino acids: CASSLTGDWNTGELFF. DNA of the CDR3: TGTGCCAGCAGCTTGACAGGGGACTGGAACACCGGGGAGCTGTTTTTT.

This clone appeared a single time. The V call is TRBV6-5, the J call TRBJ1-3; 7 nucleotides line up with TRBD1. V shed 7 bases and J 0 bases; nucleotides not matched to a gene: 6. Germline lookup yields CDR1 MNHEY and CDR2 SVGAGI. This CDR3 region has 15 residues. The CDR3 DNA sequence: TGTGCCAGCATTCGACAGGGTAACTCTGGAAACACCATATATTTT. It is translated as CASIRQGNSGNTIYF.

CDR3 sequence reads: CASSITPKGTEAFF. CDR3 coding DNA: TGTGCCAGTAGTATAACACCCAAGGGGACTGAAGCTTTCTTT. The J gene is TRBJ1-1, the V gene TRBV19, with D possibly being TRBD1 (5 bases). V was trimmed by 2 bases and J by 5 bases, leaving 12 bases between them. This CDR3 contains 14 residues. CDR1 LNHDA and CDR2 SQIVND come from the germline V gene (reference sequence). The whole variable domain, filled in from reference TRBV19 and TRBJ1-1, reads DGGITQSPKYLFRKEGQNVTLSCEQNLNHDAMYWYRQDPGQGLRLIYYSQIVNDFQKGDIAEGYSVSREKKESFPLTVTSAQKNPTAFYLCASSITPKGTEAFFGQGTRLTVV.

V is TRBV3-1 (or the pseudogene TRBV3-2) and J is TRBJ2-5, with D maybe TRBD1 (6 bases). The CDR3 contains 16 residues. Deletions cut 5 bases from V and 5 bases from J, with 21 bases between. Per the germline V gene, CDR1 is LGHDT and CDR2 is YNNKEL (reference sequence). As DNA, the CDR3 is TGTGCCAGCAGCAAAAATACCGGCAGGGGATGGGAGACCCAGTACTTC. Its protein product is CASSKNTGRGWETQYF.

CDR3 bases: TGCGCCAGCAGCGTCGGGACTAGCGGGGGGGCCGGGGAGACCCAGTACTTC. Translated, it gives CASSVGTSGGAGETQYF. The genes are TRBV5-1 and TRBJ2-5; the match to TRBD2 covers 16 bases. Germline CDR1 SGHRS, CDR2 YFSETQ. With V trimmed by 4 bases and J by 5 bases, 8 bases remained unmatched. The CDR3 is made up of 17 amino acids.

The chain uses TRBV4-1 and TRBJ1-2; D perhaps matches TRBD1 (5 bases). V gave up 0 bases and J gave up 6 bases, with 17 bases separating them. The CDR3 extends over 16 amino acids. The germline V gene encodes CDR1 MGHRA and CDR2 YSYEKL. The CDR3 nucleotides read TGCGCCAGCAGCCAAGATCTTCAGGGAAAAGCCGATGGCTACACCTTC. This sequence encodes CASSQDLQGKADGYTF.

V and J are TRBV5-6 and TRBJ1-2; 7 bases map to TRBD1. In germline, CDR1 is SGHDT, CDR2 YYEEEE. The V and J ends lost 1 base and 8 bases, in that order; junction bases with no gene match: 5. The CDR3 covers 13 residues. CDR3: CASSLWQGGGYTF. The CDR3 nucleotides read TGTGCCAGCAGCTTGTGGCAGGGGGGCGGCTACACCTTC.

The V gene is TRBV7-2, the J gene TRBJ1-2, with 8 nucleotides matching TRBD1. V trimming: 5 bases; J trimming: 1 base; junction bases outside the gene matches: 9. The CDR3 contains 16 residues. The V gene's germline CDR1 is SGHTA and CDR2 FQGNSA. CDR3 in amino acids: CASSSSRGRDNYGYTF. DNA for the CDR3: TGTGCCAGCAGCAGTAGCAGGGGGCGCGATAACTATGGCTACACCTTC.

V gene TRBV19 combines with J gene TRBJ2-7, with TRBD1 identical over 7 bases. Germline V lookup: CDR1 LNHDA, CDR2 SQIVND (reference sequence). This CDR3 spans 14 amino acids. V was clipped by 5 bases and J by 4 bases; unmatched bases: 8. CDR3 DNA: TGTGCCAGTAGTCGCCGGGACAGAGAGTACGAGCAGTACTTC. This translates into CASSRRDREYEQYF.